The sequence of this TCR beta chain was determined in a study of T cell clonotyping in hematopoietic cell transplantation. Germline values: CDR1 PRHDT, CDR2 FYEKMQ (reference sequence). The CDR3 covers 12 residues. V lost 2 bases and J lost 9, with 9 bases in between. Profiling relied on immunoSEQ multiplex PCR, and the TCRdb table lists in-frame clones only, not all of them. The sample contains 9,500 to 15,000 clones, roughly 50% of which appear only once. This sequence was found in a man aged 45 to 65 in good health. Some clones in this sample may be carry-over from other donors' samples. The sample taken for sequencing was peripheral blood mononuclear cells. The chain joins TRBV13 to TRBJ2-3, with D possibly matching TRBD1 (5 bases). The CDR3 DNA sequence: TGTGCCAGCAGCTTAAGGGGATGGACGCAGTATTTT. It encodes CASSLRGWTQYF.